The following is a T cell receptor beta chain sequence with its context. The sample originates from a study of blood T cell repertoires in COVID-19. Study-level information: Sites across the United States, Italy and Spain contributed samples from acute and convalescent COVID-19. PBMCs, B-cell-depleted T cells, or T cells provided the cDNA or gDNA that made up the material.

Original analysis: Estimation of nucleated cell counts was performed using reference gene primer amplification. Data came from immunoSEQ multiplex PCR; TCRdb stores just in-frame clones and leaves some out. D and trimming were read from the DNA, whereas the V and J calls and clone size are those reported in that table. The data show approximately 180,000 clones, approximately 90% seen once. The sequence was collected from a man aged 50-59 years with acute or convalescent COVID-19. The sample was peripheral blood.

The CDR3 DNA reads as TGTGCCAGCAGCCAAGGTCTAGCGAGTGGGGAGACCCAGTACTTC. It translates to CASSQGLASGETQYF. The gene calls are TRBV3-1 (or the pseudogene TRBV3-2) and TRBJ2-5, with D possibly TRBD2 on 6 matching bases. Germline CDR1 LGHDT, CDR2 YNNKEL (reference sequence). CDR3 size: 15 residues. V was cut by 1 base and J by 5 bases, with 14 bases left in between.